This TCR beta chain was sequenced during a study of blood T cell repertoires in COVID-19. Study in general: Acute and convalescent COVID-19 samples came from the United States, Italy and Spain. The cDNA or gDNA used as material had been derived from T cells, B-cell-depleted T cells, or PBMCs.

In the original analysis: It was from reference gene primer amplification that nucleated cell counts were estimated. Assay: immunoSEQ multiplex PCR; the TCRdb copy retains only in-frame clones and omits some. The V and J calls and clone size come from that table; D and trimming were worked out from the DNA. This sample has roughly 200,000 clones, with around nine tenths found just once. J gave up 4 bases and V 7 bases, and 8 bases lay outside the gene matches. There are 16 residues in the CDR3. In germline, CDR1 is SGHVS, CDR2 FQNEAQ. Sequences were obtained from peripheral blood. The TCR comes from a young man with active or convalescent COVID-19. The rearrangement links TRBV7-8 to TRBJ2-1; 12 nucleotides line up with TRBD2. In DNA, the CDR3 is TGTGCCAGCACCAGACTAGCGGGAGACCGGTACAATGAGCAGTTCTTC. Translation: CASTRLAGDRYNEQFF.